Listed below are T cell receptor beta chains from one sample, sequenced in a study of blood T cells in healthy people across ages. In TCRdb, the 5' RACE reads were re-called with MiXCR into one record per CDR3 protein. The sample holds roughly 2 million distinct CDR3 sequences, about 50% seen once. The specimen sequenced was blood. The receptors were sampled from a woman between 35 and 50 years old in good health. Both conserved end residues are part of each CDR3. The D gene is left open where the match is weak. Some rows have no size entry. The others give once, few or many, or a class for an expanded clone.

>TRBV7-2|few|.|TRBJ2-3
CASSAGSDTQYF
TGTGCCAGCAGCGCAGGGTCAGATACGCAGTATTTT
>TRBV20-1|.|TRBD1|TRBJ1-2
CSAPMTGRGGYTF
TGCAGTGCTCCAATGACAGGGAGGGGCGGCTACACCTTC
>TRBV20-1|.|.|TRBJ2-3
CAGWDSRTDTQYF
TGCGCCGGATGGGATTCCCGCACAGATACGCAGTATTTT
>TRBV3-1|.|.|TRBJ2-7
CASSQRPGEQYF
TGTGCCAGCAGCCAACGACCAGGCGAGCAGTACTTC
>TRBV6-2/TRBV6-3|many|.|TRBJ2-3
CASRRTFSSTDTQYF
TGTGCCAGCCGTCGGACATTTTCTAGCACAGATACGCAGTATTTT
>TRBV6-2/TRBV6-3|.|TRBD1|TRBJ2-5
CASSYRGRLETQYF
TGTGCCAGCAGTTACAGGGGGCGCTTGGAGACCCAGTACTTC
>TRBV29-1|.|.|TRBJ1-5
CSVAPGPRNQPQHF
TGCAGCGTTGCCCCCGGACCTCGCAATCAGCCCCAGCATTTT
>TRBV6-1|once|.|TRBJ1-5
CASRATGSNQPQHF
TGTGCCAGCAGGGCGACAGGAAGCAATCAGCCCCAGCATTTT
>TRBV7-9|.|.|TRBJ2-5
CASSPINEQYF
TGTGCCAGCAGCCCCATCAATGAGCAGTACTTC
>TRBV7-2|few|.|TRBJ1-5
CASSLTWGRYQPQHF
TGTGCCAGCAGCTTAACATGGGGGAGGTATCAGCCCCAGCATTTT
>TRBV24-1|few|.|TRBJ2-1
CATSDLRGGSSYNEQFF
TGTGCCACCAGTGATTTACGGGGTGGGAGCTCCTACAATGAGCAGTTCTTC
>TRBV6-5|.|.|TRBJ1-1
CASCGTPNTEAFF
TGTGCCAGCTGCGGGACACCGAACACTGAAGCTTTCTTT
>TRBV5-1|.|TRBD2|TRBJ2-3
CASSLALLASSTDTQYF
TGCGCCAGCAGCTTGGCCTTACTAGCGTCTAGCACAGATACGCAGTATTTT
>TRBV7-2|.|.|TRBJ2-5
CASSHQARGETQYF
TGTGCCAGCAGCCACCAAGCCAGGGGAGAGACCCAGTACTTC
>TRBV20-1|few|.|TRBJ1-2
CSASDTRQSHGYTF
TGCAGTGCTAGTGACACCCGACAGTCCCATGGCTACACCTTC
>TRBV5-5|few|TRBD1|TRBJ2-6
CASSWTGGWSSGANVLTF
TGTGCCAGCAGCTGGACAGGGGGTTGGAGCTCTGGGGCCAACGTCCTGACTTTC
>TRBV9|few|.|TRBJ1-1
CASSVGGASGVNTEAFF
TGTGCCAGCAGCGTAGGGGGGGCCTCAGGAGTGAACACTGAAGCTTTCTTT
>TRBV9|.|.|TRBJ1-2
CASSSSRRANYGYTF
TGTGCCAGCAGCAGCTCACGCCGAGCTAACTATGGCTACACCTTC
>TRBV20-1|.|.|TRBJ2-7
CSARQDRPYEQYF
TGCAGTGCAAGACAGGACCGCCCCTACGAGCAGTACTTC
>TRBV4-2|many|.|TRBJ2-1
CASSQQIGGLSEQFF
TGTGCCAGCAGCCAACAAATCGGAGGACTCAGTGAGCAGTTCTTC
>TRBV5-5|few|.|TRBJ2-1
CASSLVASWNNEQFF
TGTGCCAGCAGCCTCGTGGCTAGCTGGAACAATGAGCAGTTCTTC
>TRBV5-1|.|.|TRBJ1-1
CASREWVGNTEAFF
TGCGCCAGCAGAGAATGGGTCGGGAATACTGAAGCTTTCTTT